Below are 15 T cell receptor beta chains sequenced from a single sample in a study of blood T cells in healthy people across ages. Primed by a sample-barcoded 5' primer and a J-beta primer mix, a second PCR proceeded for 7 to 11 cycles. TCRdb recomputed calls from the 5' RACE reads with MiXCR, one row per CDR3 protein. This sample has 450,000 to 700,000 distinct CDR3 sequences, with approximately 27% found just once. The sequenced sample was blood. These receptors all stem from a woman aged 70-85 years in good health.

The rearrangement uses TRBV7-2 and TRBJ1-2; TRBD1 matches 7 bases. V lost 5 bases, J lost 7 bases, and 7 bases stayed unmatched. CDR3 length: 13 amino acids. The V gene's germline CDR1 is SGHTA and CDR2 FQGNSA. CDR3 DNA sequence: TGTGCCAGCAGCCAACAGGGGTTTGGTGGCTACACCTTC. This gives the protein CASSQQGFGGYTF. The full variable domain, with the rest looked up from reference TRBV7-2 and TRBJ1-2, is GAGVSQSPSNKVTEKGKDVELRCDPISGHTALYWYRQSLGQGLEFLIYFQGNSAPDKSGLPSDRFSAERTGGSVSTLTIQRTQQEDSAVYLCASSQQGFGGYTFGSGTRLTVV.

The chain links TRBV28 to TRBJ1-2, with 9 nucleotides matching TRBD1. J gave up 13 bases and V 6 bases, and 15 bases lay outside the gene matches. Germline CDR1 MDHEN, CDR2 SYDVKM. The CDR3 runs 14 residues. The CDR3 sequence: CASSLGDRAKGRTF. The CDR3 coding sequence is TGTGCCAGCAGCCTAGGGGACAGGGCGAAAGGGCGCACCTTC.

This clonotype was seen a few times. The chain couples TRBV12-3 or TRBV12-4 to TRBJ1-2, with D possibly being TRBD1 (5 bases). V was clipped by 6 bases and J by 4 bases, with 15 bases between them. The CDR3 covers 14 residues. CDR3 nucleotide sequence: TGTGCCAGCAGCCAACAGCAGGGCGGCTATGGCTACACCTTC. It specifies CASSQQQGGYGYTF.

This clonotype has just a few counts. V gene TRBV5-6 combines with J gene TRBJ2-7, with 7 nucleotides matching TRBD1. V gave up 4 bases and J gave up 4 bases; unmatched junction bases: 11. Germline assignment: CDR1 SGHDT and CDR2 YYEEEE. The CDR3 length is 15 residues. CDR3 DNA: TGTGCCAGCAGCCCTGACTGGGACAGTCTTTACGAGCAGTACTTC. This gives the protein CASSPDWDSLYEQYF.

This clonotype turned up a few times. V usage is TRBV20-1 and J usage is TRBJ2-3; 8 bases match TRBD2. Unmatched junction bases numbered 4, after V lost 1 base and J lost 1 base. The CDR3 is made up of 15 amino acids. Germline lookup yields CDR1 DFQATT and CDR2 SNEGSKA (reference sequence). The CDR3 nucleotides are TGCAGTGCTAGAGTACCAGCGGGGGGCACAGATACGCAGTATTTT. It specifies CSARVPAGGTDTQYF.

With regard to this clonotype: The final CDR3 position lacks the conserved phenylalanine or tryptophan, pointing to a likely read error. V and J are TRBV7-3 and TRBJ1-3, with D perhaps TRBD1 (5 bases). The CDR3 covers 16 residues. The germline V and J ends were trimmed by 10 bases and 0 bases, with 19 bases remaining between them. Per the germline V gene, CDR1 is SGHTA and CDR2 is FQGTGA. In DNA form, the CDR3 reads TGTGCCATCCTCGATCGGGGACGGTACTCTGGAAACACCATATATTTA. It is translated as CAILDRGRYSGNTIYL.

This clonotype was counted a few times. The chain couples TRBV6-4 to TRBJ2-7; maybe TRBD2 (6 bases). In germline, CDR1 is MRHNA, CDR2 SNTAGT. V lost 4 bases to trimming and J lost 3 bases, with 16 bases between them. The CDR3 is 15 residues long. CDR3 coding DNA: TGTGCCAGCAGTGCATCTGGCGGGAATTGCTACGAGCAGTACTTC. It codes for CASSASGGNCYEQYF.

J is TRBJ1-4 and V is TRBV3-1; no firm D call. Trimming cost V 1 base and J 4 bases, with 10 bases left between them. Germline-derived CDR1 and CDR2 are LGHDT and YNNKEL (reference sequence). The CDR3 runs 15 residues. In DNA form, the CDR3 reads TGTGCCAGCAGCCAAGGGTTACAGAGTAATGAAAAACTGTTTTTT. It encodes CASSQGLQSNEKLFF. Looking up the rest from reference TRBV3-1 and TRBJ1-4 gives the full variable domain: DTAVSQTPKYLVTQMGNDKSIKCEQNLGHDTMYWYKQDSKKFLKIMFSYNNKELIINETVPNRFSPKSPDKAHLNLHINSLELGDSAVYFCASSQGLQSNEKLFFGSGTQLSVL.

The genes are TRBV20-1 and TRBJ2-1; possibly TRBD1 for D (6 bases). Germline V gene lookup returns CDR1 DFQATT and CDR2 SNEGSKA (reference sequence). V gave up 1 base and J gave up 7 bases, with 17 bases separating them. This CDR3 region has 15 residues. CDR3 in DNA: TGCAGTGCTAGAGTGGCAGACAAAACAGGGAATGAGCAGTTCTTC. Its protein product is CSARVADKTGNEQFF.

This clonotype turned up a few times. The chain couples TRBV12-3 or TRBV12-4 to TRBJ1-5; D possibly corresponds to TRBD1 (6 bases). This CDR3 has 15 amino acids. V was trimmed by 6 bases and J by 3 bases, leaving 15 bases between them. For the CDR3, the DNA is TGTGCCAGCAGCCACTCGGACAGAAACAATCAGCCCCAGCATTTT. It specifies CASSHSDRNNQPQHF.

A note on this clonotype: Germline and junction disagree at one end, which may indicate a read error. This rearrangement joins TRBV11-3 to TRBJ2-1, with 8 bases aligning to TRBD2. The length of the CDR3 is 15 residues. Germline loops: CDR1 SGHNT, CDR2 YENEEA. In DNA, the CDR3 is TGTGCCTGCAGCTTAGTTAAGCGGGGGAGTGTTGAGCAGTTCTTC. Residues: CACSLVKRGSVEQFF.

This clonotype was counted many times. CDR3 region: CASSVTGGKTGELFF. In DNA, the CDR3 is TGCGCCAGCAGCGTGACAGGGGGAAAGACCGGGGAGCTGTTTTTT. The rearrangement joins TRBV5-1 to TRBJ2-2, with 9 nucleotides matching TRBD1. This CDR3 contains 15 residues. V gave up 4 bases and J gave up 5 bases; unmatched junction bases: 6. Germline lookup yields CDR1 SGHRS and CDR2 YFSETQ.

This clonotype was observed a few times. The V and J genes are TRBV9 and TRBJ2-2; D is unclear. Per germline, CDR1 SGDLS and CDR2 YYNGEE. Trimming removed 0 bases from V and 4 bases from J, with 10 bases in between. This CDR3 has 15 residues. This chain's CDR3 is CASSVVPGFTGELFF. The CDR3 DNA follows: TGTGCCAGCAGCGTAGTTCCAGGTTTCACCGGGGAGCTGTTTTTT.

This clonotype was seen more than once but under ten times. This sequence joins TRBV7-2 and TRBJ2-3; D may correspond to TRBD1 or TRBD2 (5 bases each). CDR1 is SGHTA and CDR2 is FQGNSA in the germline V gene. The CDR3 contains 15 residues. Trimming removed 0 bases from V and 0 bases from J, with 7 bases in between. CDR3 DNA: TGTGCCAGCAGCTTAGCGGGGGACAGCACAGATACGCAGTATTTT. Protein sequence: CASSLAGDSTDTQYF. Drawing the rest from reference TRBV7-2 and TRBJ2-3, the complete variable domain is GAGVSQSPSNKVTEKGKDVELRCDPISGHTALYWYRQSLGQGLEFLIYFQGNSAPDKSGLPSDRFSAERTGGSVSTLTIQRTQQEDSAVYLCASSLAGDSTDTQYFGPGTRLTVL.

This clonotype has more than one count but fewer than ten. The V call is TRBV5-4, the J call TRBJ2-2; D is possibly TRBD2 (5 bases). The CDR3 contains 14 residues. Trimming stripped 4 bases from V and 2 bases from J, with 9 bases between. Per the germline V gene, CDR1 is SGHNT and CDR2 is YYREEE (reference sequence). CDR3 bases: TGTGCCAGCAGCCAACGGGATAACACCGGGGAGCTGTTTTTT. Its protein is CASSQRDNTGELFF. The full variable domain, in which reference TRBV5-4 and TRBJ2-2 provide the parts outside the CDR3, is ETGVTQSPTHLIKTRGQQVTLRCSSQSGHNTVSWYQQALGQGPQFIFQYYREEENGRGNFPPRFSGLQFPNYSSELNVNALELDDSALYLCASSQRDNTGELFFGEGSRLTVL.